The next 21 T cell receptor beta chains were all read from a single sample in a study of Graves' ophthalmopathy and Graves' hyperthyroidism. The TCR beta CDR3 regions underwent amplification from RNA transcripts. HTBI primers primed a first-round RT-PCR, and a second-round multiplex PCR followed. One entry per CDR3 protein, called by TCRdb with MiXCR from the multiplex PCR reads. The data show around 1,000,000 distinct CDR3 sequences, with less than 45% seen just once and roughly 11% held by the top ten. Specimen: peripheral blood or thyroid tissue (not recorded which). Source of these receptors: an adult man with Graves' hyperthyroidism.

V usage is TRBV19 and J usage is TRBJ2-1, with D unresolved. CDR1 LNHDA and CDR2 SQIVND come from the germline V gene (reference sequence). V lost 6 bases to trimming and J lost 7 bases, with 10 bases between them. The CDR3 sequence is 12 residues long. The CDR3 region is CASRIGRNEQFF. CDR3 DNA sequence: TGTGCCAGTAGAATTGGGCGGAATGAGCAGTTCTTC.

This clonotype was detected only a few times. This chain links TRBV6-2 or TRBV6-3 with TRBJ1-5; D is undetermined. Germline V lookup: CDR1 MNHEY, CDR2 SVGEGT. V was trimmed by 6 bases and J by 4 bases, leaving 10 bases between them. The CDR3 runs to 13 residues. The CDR3 nucleotides read TGTGCCAGCAGCCCCTACTTTAATCAGCCCCAGCATTTT. It is translated as CASSPYFNQPQHF.

This clonotype was seen a few times. This chain links TRBV10-3 with TRBJ2-6, with a possible D match to TRBD1 (5 bases). Trimming stripped 4 bases from V and 3 bases from J, with 7 bases between. CDR1 and CDR2 (germline): ENHRY, SYGVKD. The CDR3 is 14 residues long. The CDR3 loop reads CAISAQGGANVLTF. The CDR3 bases are TGTGCCATCAGTGCCCAGGGTGGGGCCAACGTCCTGACTTTC.

This clonotype was picked up many times. V and J are TRBV20-1 and TRBJ2-7, with a possible D match to TRBD2 (6 bases). This CDR3 is built from 13 residues. Trimming cost V 6 bases and J 0 bases, with 12 bases left between them. Looked up from germline, CDR1 is DFQATT and CDR2 is SNEGSKA (reference sequence). The CDR3 sequence: CSAIGTFSYEQYF. The CDR3 DNA sequence: TGCAGTGCCATCGGGACTTTCTCCTACGAGCAGTACTTC.

This clonotype was observed at least ten times. The J gene is TRBJ2-5, the V gene TRBV10-3; D remains ambiguous. There are 11 residues in the CDR3. The germline V gene encodes CDR1 ENHRY and CDR2 SYGVKD. V shed 6 bases and J shed 0 bases, with 2 bases lying between them. The CDR3 sequence is CAIRDQETQYF. DNA for the CDR3: TGTGCCATCAGGGACCAAGAGACCCAGTACTTC.

CDR3 sequence: CSVGQGRLVGELFF. CDR3 coding DNA: TGCAGCGTTGGACAGGGGCGATTAGTCGGGGAGCTGTTTTTT. This chain connects TRBV29-1 to TRBJ2-2; 8 positions agree with TRBD1. The ends lost 4 bases at V and 7 bases at J; junction bases unmatched: 8. This CDR3 has 14 residues. Germline V lookup: CDR1 SQVTM, CDR2 ANQGSEA.

The table lists this clonotype with a count of one. A much larger clone is a single base away; this may be a read error. V and J are TRBV12-3 or TRBV12-4 and TRBJ2-2; D not certain. Trimming removed 4 bases at V and 6 bases at J, with 9 bases between. The CDR3 runs to 13 residues. CDR3 nucleotides: TGTGCCAGCAGTTCTGGCCCGTCCGGGGAGCTGTTTTTT. Protein product: CASSSGPSGELFF.

V usage is TRBV5-1 and J usage is TRBJ2-6; the match to TRBD1 covers 7 bases. This CDR3 comprises 16 residues. Unmatched junction bases numbered 8, after V lost 5 bases and J lost 3 bases. Germline CDR1 SGHRS, CDR2 YFSETQ. CDR3 DNA: TGCGCCAGCAGACCCTTCGACAGGGATGGGGCCAACGTCCTGACTTTC. Translating it yields CASRPFDRDGANVLTF.

The chain combines TRBV13 with TRBJ2-7, with TRBD2 matching 9 bases. Per the germline V gene, CDR1 is PRHDT and CDR2 is FYEKMQ (reference sequence). This CDR3 comprises 14 residues. The CDR3 loop reads CADPTAGGRYEQYF. CDR3 DNA: TGTGCGGACCCGACTGCGGGAGGGAGGTACGAGCAGTACTTC.

Details on this clonotype: A much larger clone differs by one base, so this may be a read error. J is TRBJ1-2 and V is TRBV7-8; TRBD1 might be the D (5 bases). Trimming took off 2 bases at V and 4 bases at J, with 14 bases between the two ends. The CDR3 extends over 15 amino acids. The germline gives CDR1 SGHVS, CDR2 FQNEAQ. CDR3 sequence (DNA): TGTGCCAGCAGCTTAAAACCTGGGACGAGCTATGGCTACACCTTC. It is translated as CASSLKPGTSYGYTF.

The chain links TRBV5-6 to TRBJ2-2, with no clear D. The CDR3 totals 14 residues. V shed 3 bases and J shed 2 bases, with 8 bases lying between them. The germline V gene has CDR1 SGHDT and CDR2 YYEEEE. The CDR3 nucleotides read TGTGCCAGCAGCTGGGTAGTTAACACCGGGGAGCTGTTTTTT. Its translation: CASSWVVNTGELFF.

In regard to this clonotype: This may arise from a read error, as a much more abundant clone is one base away. This chain joins TRBV9 and TRBJ2-7; D gene uncertain. In germline, CDR1 is SGDLS, CDR2 YYNGEE. The CDR3 runs to 14 residues. The CDR3 sequence: CASSVVATSYEQHF. In nucleotides, the CDR3 is TGTGCCAGCAGCGTAGTGGCCACCTCCTACGAGCAGCACTTC. The whole variable domain, remainder taken from reference TRBV9 and TRBJ2-7, is DSGVTQTPKHLITATGQRVTLRCSPRSGDLSVYWYQQSLDQGLQFLIQYYNGEERAKGNILERFSAQQFPDLHSELNLSSLELGDSALYFCASSVVATSYEQHFGPGTRLTVT.

Note on this clonotype: A much larger clone is a single base away; this may be a read error. Lacking the conserved final phenylalanine or tryptophan, this CDR3 likely reflects a read error. V gene TRBV2 combines with J gene TRBJ1-1; D call uncertain. This CDR3 is 11 amino acids long. Trimming shortened V by 3 bases and J by 8 bases, and 7 bases separated the two germline ends. The germline V gene encodes CDR1 SNHLY and CDR2 FYNNEI. This CDR3 reads CASSDQAEAFL. The CDR3 bases are TGTGCCAGCAGTGACCAGGCAGAAGCTTTCCTT.

The chain uses TRBV7-2 and TRBJ2-2; TRBD2 matches at 16 bases. Germline V lookup: CDR1 SGHTA, CDR2 FQGNSA. Trimming removed 10 bases from V and 5 bases from J; junction bases left unmatched: 10. This CDR3 has 17 amino acids. The DNA of the CDR3 is TGTACCATCGGACCGGGACTAGCGGGAGGGCAGACCGGGGAGCTGTTTTTT. Translating it yields CTIGPGLAGGQTGELFF.

The chain couples TRBV7-3 to TRBJ1-3, with TRBD1 matching over 7 bases. The CDR3 consists of 19 residues. Germline V gene sequence: CDR1 SGHTA, CDR2 FQGTGA. J was trimmed by 0 bases and V by 5 bases; bases with no gene match: 16. The CDR3 coding sequence is TGTGCCAGCAGCCCCCGTCCTTCCGACAGGGCCGACTCTGGAAACACCATATATTTT. The encoded protein is CASSPRPSDRADSGNTIYF.

On this clonotype: Germline and junction disagree at one end, which may indicate a read error. The chain has TRBV10-2 and TRBJ2-7; 7 bases are shared with TRBD1. The germline V gene encodes CDR1 WSHSY and CDR2 SAAADI. The CDR3 is 16 residues long. CDR3 sequence: CASSYNMPGQWDEQYF. DNA of the CDR3: TGTGCCAGCAGTTACAACATGCCGGGACAGTGGGACGAGCAGTACTTC.

At least ten counts were recorded for this clonotype. The CDR3 coding sequence is TGTGCCATCAGTGAGTCGGGGCCCACCGAGACCCAGTACTTC. Translating it yields CAISESGPTETQYF. The rearrangement links TRBV10-3 to TRBJ2-5; TRBD1 might be the D (5 bases). The CDR3 consists of 14 residues. Trimming shortened V by 0 bases and J by 5 bases, and 10 bases separated the two germline ends. The V gene's germline CDR1 is ENHRY and CDR2 SYGVKD.

This chain joins TRBV7-2 and TRBJ2-7, with D possibly TRBD2 on 5 matching bases. Trimming took off 5 bases at V and 5 bases at J, with 22 bases between the two ends. CDR1 and CDR2 from the germline V gene are SGHTA and FQGNSA. This CDR3 comprises 16 residues. CDR3 sequence reads: CASSPSFRGPLNEQYF. As DNA, the CDR3 is TGTGCCAGCAGCCCAAGTTTTCGGGGTCCACTTAACGAGCAGTACTTC.

The CDR3 spells CASSPEDRAETQYF. The CDR3 region has the DNA TGTGCCAGCAGCCCTGAGGACAGGGCGGAGACCCAGTACTTC. The V and J genes are TRBV11-2 and TRBJ2-5; 8 nucleotides agree with TRBD1. The CDR3 contains 14 residues. CDR1 is SGHAT, CDR2 FQNNGV, per germline. V was pared by 5 bases and J by 5 bases, with 7 bases of the junction left unmatched.

There are a few counts of this clonotype. The chain recombines TRBV20-1 with TRBJ1-6; D is undetermined. CDR1 is DFQATT, CDR2 SNEGSKA, per germline (reference sequence). The CDR3 is 16 residues long. V gave up 6 bases and J gave up 0 bases, with 15 bases separating them. The CDR3 nucleotides are TGCAGTGCAACGGACCCTAAGAGCTCCTATAATTCACCCCTCCACTTT. It encodes CSATDPKSSYNSPLHF.

This clonotype was observed a few times. This rearrangement joins TRBV7-9 to TRBJ2-7; 8 bases are a match to TRBD2. V was clipped by 5 bases and J by 4 bases; unmatched bases: 10. This CDR3 spans 15 amino acids. Germline V gene data show CDR1 as SEHNR and CDR2 as FQNEAQ (reference sequence). The CDR3 DNA follows: TGTGCCAGCAGCGACAGCGGGAGTCGCTGGTACGAGCAGTACTTC. Translation: CASSDSGSRWYEQYF.